One T cell receptor beta chain is described in this entry. Its antigen remains unidentified. Every TCR beta cDNA library bore unique molecular identifiers. TCRdb analysed the PCR reads with MiXCR anew, one entry per CDR3 protein. The table includes around 770,000 distinct CDR3 sequences, around 46% detected once. This sample stems from a study of post-analysis software for immune sequencing data. The study, taken as a whole, reports: The study found TRBV5-6, TRBV5-1 and TRBV20-1 among about 5 TRBV segments more frequent in patients than controls. Significantly decreased normalized Chao1 diversity was recorded for multiple sclerosis patients relative to controls.

The germline V gene encodes CDR1 SGHDN and CDR2 FVKESK. This CDR3 has 15 amino acids. The V end was cut by 1 base, the J end by 4 bases, with 13 bases between. The sample was blood. The J gene is TRBJ1-2, the V gene TRBV14, with a weak D call TRBD1 (6 bases). The TCR comes from a girl aged 5-17 years with multiple sclerosis. The CDR3 protein is CASSQVAGAGYGYTF. In DNA, the CDR3 is TGTGCCAGCAGCCAAGTGGCGGGGGCTGGCTATGGCTACACCTTC.